The clone carrying this TCR beta chain was recorded at least ten times. No antigen is known for it. V was shortened by 3 bases and J by 0 bases, with 8 bases between the two germline ends. The CDR3 contains 14 residues. Germline CDR1 reads MRHNA; CDR2 reads SNTAGT. The sample originates from a study of T cells in Graves' hyperthyroidism and ophthalmopathy. Study findings and constraints: Ophthalmopathy prediction by the model preceded onset by a median approximately six months. The majority of expanded thyroid clonotypes above 0.001 also appeared in blood.

Patients aged 18 to 65 had newly diagnosed hyperthyroidism of under 2 months' duration. Lactation, pregnancy, other autoimmune disease or uncontrolled infection excluded patients. RNA transcripts yielded amplified TCR beta CDR3 regions. TCR CDR3 underwent first-round RT-PCR with the HTBI primer set. TCRdb re-derived calls from the multiplex PCR reads in MiXCR, one entry per CDR3 protein. The table has about 550,000 distinct CDR3 sequences, 20% seen once. The TCR sequence derives from a man between 18 and 35 years old with Graves' hyperthyroidism. V and J are TRBV6-4 and TRBJ1-1; no clear D. The sequenced material came from blood. The CDR3 protein is CASSEPNMNTEAFF. Written as DNA, the CDR3 is TGTGCCAGCAGTGAACCGAATATGAACACTGAAGCTTTCTTT.